This is a list of T cell receptor beta chains from one sample in a study of T cell changes during pregnancy in multiple sclerosis. Data came from immunoSEQ multiplex PCR; TCRdb stores just in-frame clones and leaves some out. Among tens of thousands of clones listed, around 94% were seen once. This material consisted of CD4+ T cells from peripheral blood mononuclear cells, taken in the third trimester of pregnancy. The receptors were sampled from a female donor with multiple sclerosis, enrolled in a pregnancy study. The CDR3 runs from the conserved cysteine through the conserved F or W.

>TRBJ2-7|TRBV6-6
CASSYERESSYEQYF
>TRBJ2-7|TRBV27
CASSSQTYEQYF
>TRBJ2-7|TRBV7-8
CASSLSYAGGGHWDEQYF
>TRBJ2-3|TRBV28
CASSFGQGGTDTQYF
>TRBJ1-5|TRBV19
CASGRTNSGNQPQHF
>TRBJ1-5|TRBV30
CAWGDRENQPQHF
>TRBJ1-1|TRBV5-1
CASTAMTGVNTEAFF
>TRBJ2-3|TRBV30
CAWRGTRRSADTQYF
>TRBJ2-5|TRBV10-3
CAISPGQLQETQYF
>TRBJ2-7|TRBV19
CASSGPGLGTYEQYF
>TRBJ1-1|TRBV6-5
CASSSRGPTEAFF
>TRBJ1-1|TRBV5-8
CASSLVRGTEAFF
>TRBJ2-2|TRBV19
CASSPGTGIGELFF
>TRBJ2-3|TRBV29-1
CSVLAGFTDTQYF
>TRBJ2-6|TRBV27
CASSLRPGTETSGANVLTF
>TRBJ2-3|TRBV7-2
CASSFTLNPGDTQYF
>TRBJ1-1|TRBV7-2
CASSQGRNTEAFF
>TRBJ2-7|TRBV6-6
CASRFATSGSYEQYF
>TRBJ2-7|TRBV29-1
CSVGPRQGPYEQYF
>TRBJ2-2|TRBV4-2
CASSTRTSGTDTGELFF
>TRBJ2-7|TRBV5-4
CASSFLNRGQNEQYF
>TRBJ2-1|TRBV10-2
CASSEGTGSSQQFF
>TRBJ2-3|TRBV7-9
CASSFWPPSTDTQYF
>TRBJ2-4|TRBV2
CASSVDRRDIQYF
>TRBJ1-4|TRBV5-1
CASSPDTGGPGEKLFF
>TRBJ2-5|TRBV7-9
CASSLVSGGETQYF
>TRBJ2-7|TRBV28
CASSRVRASGAYEQYF
>TRBJ2-3|TRBV19
CASSLLGGSLPDTQYF
>TRBJ1-4|TRBV2
CASSAGTGEKLFF
>TRBJ1-1|TRBV9
CASSVVTGDTEAFF
>TRBJ1-5|TRBV7-2
CASSRTGIIRSQPQHF
>TRBJ1-3|TRBV9
CASTDQGFGNTIYF
>TRBJ2-3|TRBV28
CASLAGGPDTQYF
>TRBJ2-7|TRBV11-2
CASSLSGRNYLPYEQYF
>TRBJ2-1|TRBV2
CASTRTSGSNPYNEQFF
>TRBJ2-7|TRBV2
CASRYRPRAYEQYF
>TRBJ2-3|TRBV9
CASSVGGGSITDTQYF
>TRBJ1-2|TRBV30
CAWGLRGNYGYTF
>TRBJ2-5|TRBV5-4
CASSLVEQETQYF
>TRBJ1-2|TRBV9
CASSARDRGPANYGYTF
>TRBJ2-7|TRBV11-2
CASSSGSYEQYF
>TRBJ1-2|TRBV28
CASSLGVSMGGYTF